This section outlines one T cell receptor (beta chain) sequence together with its context. Its antigen is undetermined. Through Arm-PCR of CDR3 regions and iRepertoire HTBI primers, TCR beta libraries were built. From the multiplex PCR reads, TCRdb called clonotypes with MiXCR, one entry per CDR3 protein. The sample records 300,000 to 400,000 distinct CDR3 sequences, over 15% being singletons. The data are from a study of regulatory T cells in long-lasting Graves disease. Study-wide context: Antithyroid drug use was under 3 months in newly diagnosed Graves' patients.

The study's findings and limits: Newly diagnosed Graves' patients had higher TCR diversity than persistent ones. Persistent disease samples used TRBV28, TRBJ1-2 and TRBJ2-5 preferentially.

Time point defined: newly diagnosed GD, antithyroid drugs for less than 3 months. Construction of the TCR library relied on RNA isolated from PBMCs. CDR1 SGHAT and CDR2 FQNNGV come from the germline V gene. The CDR3 loop spans 15 amino acids. With V trimmed by 1 base and J by 10 bases, 8 bases remained unmatched. V and J are TRBV11-2 and TRBJ2-1; 9 bases fit TRBD2. This receptor was obtained from a female donor with Graves disease. Sequencing used peripheral blood mononuclear cells (PBMCs), obtained at new diagnosis, from a patient treated with antithyroid drugs. CDR3 sequence: CASSLGGLARGEQFF. In DNA form, the CDR3 reads TGTGCCAGCAGCTTAGGGGGACTAGCTAGAGGAGAGCAGTTCTTC.